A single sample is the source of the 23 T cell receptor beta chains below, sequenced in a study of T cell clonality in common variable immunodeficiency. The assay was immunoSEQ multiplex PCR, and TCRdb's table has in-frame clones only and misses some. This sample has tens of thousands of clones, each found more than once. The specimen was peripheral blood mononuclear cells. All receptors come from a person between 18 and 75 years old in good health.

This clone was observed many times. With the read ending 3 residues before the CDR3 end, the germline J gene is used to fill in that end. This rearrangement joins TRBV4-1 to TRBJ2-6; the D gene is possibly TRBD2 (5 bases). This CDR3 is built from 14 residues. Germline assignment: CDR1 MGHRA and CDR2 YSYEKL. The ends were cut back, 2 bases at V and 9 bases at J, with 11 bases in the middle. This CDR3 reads CASSQSQEVNVLTF. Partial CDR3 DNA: TGCGCCAGCAGCCAATCCCAGGAGGTCAACGTC.

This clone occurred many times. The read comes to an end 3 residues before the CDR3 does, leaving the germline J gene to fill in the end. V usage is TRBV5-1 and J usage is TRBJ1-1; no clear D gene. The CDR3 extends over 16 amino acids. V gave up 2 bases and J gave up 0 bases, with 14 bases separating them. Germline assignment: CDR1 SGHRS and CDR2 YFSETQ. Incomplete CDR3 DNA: TGCGCCAGCAGCTTCTCTGCGCGGATCGTGAACACTGAA. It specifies CASSFSARIVNTE. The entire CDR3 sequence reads CASSFSARIVNTEAFF.

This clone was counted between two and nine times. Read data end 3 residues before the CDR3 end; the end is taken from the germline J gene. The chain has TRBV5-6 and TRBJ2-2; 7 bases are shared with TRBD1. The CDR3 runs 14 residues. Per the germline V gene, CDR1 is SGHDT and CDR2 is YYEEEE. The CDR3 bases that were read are TGTGCCAGCAGAGGGACAGAAGATAATTCACCG. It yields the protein CASRGTEDNSP. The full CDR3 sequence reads CASRGTEDNSPLFF.

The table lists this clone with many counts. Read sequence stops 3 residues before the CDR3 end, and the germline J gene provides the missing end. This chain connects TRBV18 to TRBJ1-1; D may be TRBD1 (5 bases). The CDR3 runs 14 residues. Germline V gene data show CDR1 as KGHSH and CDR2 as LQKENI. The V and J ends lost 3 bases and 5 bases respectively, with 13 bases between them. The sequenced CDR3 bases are TGTGCCAGCTCACCTGGGGCGGGGGATACTGAA. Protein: CASSPGAGDTE. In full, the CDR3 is CASSPGAGDTEAFF.

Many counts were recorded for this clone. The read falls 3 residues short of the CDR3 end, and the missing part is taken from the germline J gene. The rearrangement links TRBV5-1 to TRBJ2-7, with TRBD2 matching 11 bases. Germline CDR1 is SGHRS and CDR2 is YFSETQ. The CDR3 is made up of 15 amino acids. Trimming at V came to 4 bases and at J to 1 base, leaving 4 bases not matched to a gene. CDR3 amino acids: CASSLLAGVSYEQYF. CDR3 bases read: TGCGCCAGCAGCCTACTAGCGGGGGTTTCCTACGAG.

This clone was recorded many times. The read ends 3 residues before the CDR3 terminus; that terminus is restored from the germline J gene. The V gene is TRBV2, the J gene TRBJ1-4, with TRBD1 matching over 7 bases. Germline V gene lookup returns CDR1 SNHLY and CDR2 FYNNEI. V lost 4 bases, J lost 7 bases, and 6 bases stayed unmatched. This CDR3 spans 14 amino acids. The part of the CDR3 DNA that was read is TGTGCCAGCAGTGTTGAGGACAGGTCTGAAAAA. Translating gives CASSVEDRSEK. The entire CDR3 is CASSVEDRSEKLFF. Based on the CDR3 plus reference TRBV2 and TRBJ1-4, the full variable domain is EPEVTQTPSHQVTQMGQEVILRCVPISNHLYFYWYRQILGQKVEFLVSFYNNEISEKSEIFDDQFSVERPDGSNFTLKIRSTKLEDSAMYFCASSVEDRSEKLFFGSGTQLSVL.

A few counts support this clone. The CDR3 loop is CASSRDSDQPQYF. CDR3 bases read: TGTGCCAGCAGCCGTGACAGCGATCAGCCG. The rearrangement uses TRBV7-9 and TRBJ2-3, with D tentatively TRBD1 (5 bases). The CDR3 end lies 3 residues beyond the end of the read and is filled in from the germline J gene. Germline loops: CDR1 SEHNR, CDR2 FQNEAQ (reference sequence). This CDR3 has 13 residues.

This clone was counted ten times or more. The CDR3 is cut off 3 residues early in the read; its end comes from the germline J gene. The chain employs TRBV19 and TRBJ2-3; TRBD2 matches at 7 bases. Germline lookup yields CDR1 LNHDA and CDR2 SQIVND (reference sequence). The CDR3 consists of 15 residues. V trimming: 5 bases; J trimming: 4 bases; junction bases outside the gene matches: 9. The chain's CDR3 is CASSVLAGPADTQYF. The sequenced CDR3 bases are TGTGCCAGTAGTGTGTTAGCGGGCCCCGCAGATACG.

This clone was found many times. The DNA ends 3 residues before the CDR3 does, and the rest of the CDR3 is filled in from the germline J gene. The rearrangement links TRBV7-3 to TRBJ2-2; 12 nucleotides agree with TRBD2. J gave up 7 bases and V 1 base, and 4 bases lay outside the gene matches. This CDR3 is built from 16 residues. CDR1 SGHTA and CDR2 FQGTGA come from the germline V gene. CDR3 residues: CASSLNLAGGIGELFF. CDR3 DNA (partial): TGTGCCAGCAGCTTAAACCTAGCGGGAGGGATCGGGGAG.

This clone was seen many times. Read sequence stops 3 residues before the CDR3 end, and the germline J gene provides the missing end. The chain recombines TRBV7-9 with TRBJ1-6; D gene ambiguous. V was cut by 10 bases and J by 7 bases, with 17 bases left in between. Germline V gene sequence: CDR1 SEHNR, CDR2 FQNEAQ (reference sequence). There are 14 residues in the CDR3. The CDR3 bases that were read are TGTGCCACCTCGGAGGAGTTGCGGAATTCACCC. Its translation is CATSEELRNSP. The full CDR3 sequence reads CATSEELRNSPLHF.

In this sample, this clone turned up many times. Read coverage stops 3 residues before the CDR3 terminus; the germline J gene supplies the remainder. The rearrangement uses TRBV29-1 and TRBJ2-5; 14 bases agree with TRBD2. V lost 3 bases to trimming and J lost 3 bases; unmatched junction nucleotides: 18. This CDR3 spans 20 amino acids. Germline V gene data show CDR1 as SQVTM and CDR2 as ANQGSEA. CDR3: CSVDPYLTSGRAGEEETQYF. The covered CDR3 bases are TGCAGCGTTGATCCCTATCTGACTAGCGGGAGGGCTGGGGAGGAAGAGACC.

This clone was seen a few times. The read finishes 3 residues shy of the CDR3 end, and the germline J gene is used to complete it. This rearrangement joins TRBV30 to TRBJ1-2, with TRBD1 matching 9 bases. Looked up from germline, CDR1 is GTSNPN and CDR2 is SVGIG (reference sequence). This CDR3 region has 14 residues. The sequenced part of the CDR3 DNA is TGTGCCTGGAGTAGGGACAGGGATAACAATGAC. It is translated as CAWSRDRDNND. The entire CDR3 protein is CAWSRDRDNNDYTF.

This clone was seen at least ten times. The CDR3 DNA, read in part, is TGTGCCTGGAAGACACCCACG. Its protein is CAWKTPT. The whole CDR3 region reads CAWKTPTQYF. V and J are TRBV30 and TRBJ2-3; D is ambiguous. The sequenced fragment ends 3 residues before the CDR3 boundary, so the rest is inferred from the germline J gene. CDR1 is GTSNPN, CDR2 SVGIG, per germline (reference sequence). This CDR3 is built from 10 residues. Full variable domain (rest looked up from reference TRBV30 and TRBJ2-3): SQTIHQWPATLVQPVGSPLSLECTVEGTSNPNLYWYRQAAGRGLQLLFYSVGIGQISSEVPQNLSASRPQDRQFILSSKKLLLSDSGFYLCAWKTPTQYFGPGTRLTVL.

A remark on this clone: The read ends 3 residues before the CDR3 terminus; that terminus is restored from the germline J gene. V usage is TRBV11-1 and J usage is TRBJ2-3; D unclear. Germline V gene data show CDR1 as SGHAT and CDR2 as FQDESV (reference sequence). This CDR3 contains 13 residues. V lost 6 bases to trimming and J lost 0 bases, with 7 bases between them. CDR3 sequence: CASRPRSTDTQYF. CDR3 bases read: TGTGCCAGCAGGCCCCGGAGCACAGATACG.

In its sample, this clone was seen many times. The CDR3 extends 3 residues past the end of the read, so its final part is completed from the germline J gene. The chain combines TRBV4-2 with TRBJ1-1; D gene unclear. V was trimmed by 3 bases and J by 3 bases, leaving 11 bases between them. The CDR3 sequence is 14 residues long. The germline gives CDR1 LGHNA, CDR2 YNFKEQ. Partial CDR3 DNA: TGTGCCAGCAGCCAGGTTGACTGGCACACTGAA. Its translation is CASSQVDWHTE. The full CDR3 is CASSQVDWHTEAFF.

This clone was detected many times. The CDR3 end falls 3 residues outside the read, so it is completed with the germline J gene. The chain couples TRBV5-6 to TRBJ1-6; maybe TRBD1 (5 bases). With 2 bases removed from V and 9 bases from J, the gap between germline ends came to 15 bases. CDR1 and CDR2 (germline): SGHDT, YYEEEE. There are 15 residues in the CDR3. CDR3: CASSFVGGEGSPLHF. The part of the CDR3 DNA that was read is TGTGCCAGCAGCTTCGTTGGAGGGGAAGGTTCACCC. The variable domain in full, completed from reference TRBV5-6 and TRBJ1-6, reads DAGVTQSPTHLIKTRGQQVTLRCSPKSGHDTVSWYQQALGQGPQFIFQYYEEEERQRGNFPDRFSGHQFPNYSSELNVNALLLGDSALYLCASSFVGGEGSPLHFGNGTRLTVT.

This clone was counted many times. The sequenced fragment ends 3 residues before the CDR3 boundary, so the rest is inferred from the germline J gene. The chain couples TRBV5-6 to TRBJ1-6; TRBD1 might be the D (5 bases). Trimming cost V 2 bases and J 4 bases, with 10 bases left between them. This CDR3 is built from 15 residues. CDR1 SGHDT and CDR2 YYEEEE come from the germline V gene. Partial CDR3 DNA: TGTGCCAGCAGCTTCGGGCGACAGTATAATTCACCC. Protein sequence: CASSFGRQYNSP. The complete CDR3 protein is CASSFGRQYNSPLHF.

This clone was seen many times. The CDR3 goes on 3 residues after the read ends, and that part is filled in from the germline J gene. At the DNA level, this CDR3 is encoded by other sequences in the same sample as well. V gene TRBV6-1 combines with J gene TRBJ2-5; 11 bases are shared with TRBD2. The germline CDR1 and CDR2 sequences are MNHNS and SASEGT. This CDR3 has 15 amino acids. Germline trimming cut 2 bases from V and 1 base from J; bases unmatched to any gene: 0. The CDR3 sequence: CASSELAGGQETQYF. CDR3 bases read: TGTGCCAGCAGTGAACTAGCGGGAGGCCAAGAGACC.

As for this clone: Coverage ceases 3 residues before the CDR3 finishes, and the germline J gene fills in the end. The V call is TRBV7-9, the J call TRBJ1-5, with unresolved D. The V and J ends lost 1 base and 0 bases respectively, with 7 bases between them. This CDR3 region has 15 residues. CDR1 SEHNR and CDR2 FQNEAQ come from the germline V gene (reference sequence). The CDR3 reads CASSLGSGSNQPQHF. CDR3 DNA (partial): TGTGCCAGCAGCTTAGGTAGTGGTAGCAATCAGCCC. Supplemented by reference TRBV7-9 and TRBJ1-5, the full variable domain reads DTGVSQNPRHKITKRGQNVTFRCDPISEHNRLYWYRQTLGQGPEFLTYFQNEAQLEKSRLLSDRFSAERPKGSFSTLEIQRTEQGDSAMYLCASSLGSGSNQPQHFGDGTRLSIL.

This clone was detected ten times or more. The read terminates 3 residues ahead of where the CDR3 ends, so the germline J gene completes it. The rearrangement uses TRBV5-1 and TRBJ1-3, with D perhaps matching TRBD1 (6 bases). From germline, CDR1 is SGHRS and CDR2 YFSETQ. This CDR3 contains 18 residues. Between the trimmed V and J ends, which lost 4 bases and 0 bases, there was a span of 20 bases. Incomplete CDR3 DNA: TGCGCCAGCAGCCCGGCATGGTGGGACAAGACCTCTGGAAACACC. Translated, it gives CASSPAWWDKTSGNT. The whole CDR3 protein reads CASSPAWWDKTSGNTIYF.

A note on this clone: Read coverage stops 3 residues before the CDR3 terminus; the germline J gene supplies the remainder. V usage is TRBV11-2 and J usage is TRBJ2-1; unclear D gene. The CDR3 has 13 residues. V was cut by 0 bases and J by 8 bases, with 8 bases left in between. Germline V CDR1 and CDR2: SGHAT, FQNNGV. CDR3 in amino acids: CASSLDIFHEQFF. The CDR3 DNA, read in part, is TGTGCCAGCAGCTTAGATATCTTTCATGAG.

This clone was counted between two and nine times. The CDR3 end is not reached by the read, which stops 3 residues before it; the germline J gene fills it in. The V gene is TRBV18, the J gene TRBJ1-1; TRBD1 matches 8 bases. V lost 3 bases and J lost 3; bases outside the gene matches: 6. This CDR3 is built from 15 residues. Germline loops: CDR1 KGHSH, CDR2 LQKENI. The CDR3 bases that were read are TGTGCCAGCTCACCGCGACAGGGGACGGACACTGAA. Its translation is CASSPRQGTDTE. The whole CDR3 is CASSPRQGTDTEAFF.

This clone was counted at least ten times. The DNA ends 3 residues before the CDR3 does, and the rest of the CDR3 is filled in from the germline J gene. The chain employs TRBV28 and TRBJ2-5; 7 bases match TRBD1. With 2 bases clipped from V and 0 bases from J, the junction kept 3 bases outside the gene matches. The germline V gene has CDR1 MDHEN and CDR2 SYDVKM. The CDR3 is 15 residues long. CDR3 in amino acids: CASSLGQADQETQYF. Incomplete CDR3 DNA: TGTGCCAGCAGTTTAGGACAGGCTGACCAAGAGACC.